The present TCR beta chain was sequenced within a study of tumor and adjacent non-tumor tissue in lung cancer. CDR3 length: 15 amino acids. CDR1 and CDR2 (germline): SGHNT, YENEEA. This sample's RNA came from whole unsorted tissue. Three rounds of nested PCR, following a modified ARM-PCR protocol, produced the TCRbeta library. TCRdb processed the multiplex PCR reads anew with MiXCR; each CDR3 protein has one entry. The table includes fewer than 120,000 distinct CDR3 sequences, about 87% detected once. Details on this clonotype: This likely comes from a read error, as the CDR3 has no conserved phenylalanine or tryptophan at its end.

The rearrangement joins TRBV11-3 to TRBJ2-7; tentatively, D is TRBD1 (6 bases). Sequenced material: lung tumor tissue. This clonotype was obtained from a man in his 70s with non-small cell lung cancer. The chain's CDR3 is CAGSLTGLFCYEQYS. CDR3 sequence (DNA): TGTGCCGGCAGCTTAACAGGGCTTTTTTGCTACGAGCAGTACTCC.